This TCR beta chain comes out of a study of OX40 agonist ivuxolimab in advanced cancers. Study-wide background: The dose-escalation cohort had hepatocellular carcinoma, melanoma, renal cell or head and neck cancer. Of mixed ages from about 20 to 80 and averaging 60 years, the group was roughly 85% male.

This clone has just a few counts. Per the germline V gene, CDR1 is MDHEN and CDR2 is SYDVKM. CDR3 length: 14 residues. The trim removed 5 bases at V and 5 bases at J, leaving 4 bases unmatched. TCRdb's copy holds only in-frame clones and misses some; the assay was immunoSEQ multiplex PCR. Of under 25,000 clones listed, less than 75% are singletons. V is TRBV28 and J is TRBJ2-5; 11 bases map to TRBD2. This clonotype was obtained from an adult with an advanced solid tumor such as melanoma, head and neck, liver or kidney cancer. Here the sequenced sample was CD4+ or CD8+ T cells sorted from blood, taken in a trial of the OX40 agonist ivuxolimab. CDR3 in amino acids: CASSPGLAEETQYF. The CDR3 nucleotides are TGTGCCAGCAGTCCGGGACTAGCGGAGGAGACCCAGTACTTC.